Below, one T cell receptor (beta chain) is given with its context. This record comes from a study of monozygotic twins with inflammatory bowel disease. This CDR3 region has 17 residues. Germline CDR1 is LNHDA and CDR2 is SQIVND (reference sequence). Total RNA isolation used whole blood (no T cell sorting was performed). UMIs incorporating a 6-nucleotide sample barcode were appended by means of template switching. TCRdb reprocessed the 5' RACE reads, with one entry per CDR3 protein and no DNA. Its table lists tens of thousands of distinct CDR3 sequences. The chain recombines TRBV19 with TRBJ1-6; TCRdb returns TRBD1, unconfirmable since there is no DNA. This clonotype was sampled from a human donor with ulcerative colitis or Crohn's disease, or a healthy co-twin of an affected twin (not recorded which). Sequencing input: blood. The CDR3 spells CASSKGDRSSYNSPLHF.